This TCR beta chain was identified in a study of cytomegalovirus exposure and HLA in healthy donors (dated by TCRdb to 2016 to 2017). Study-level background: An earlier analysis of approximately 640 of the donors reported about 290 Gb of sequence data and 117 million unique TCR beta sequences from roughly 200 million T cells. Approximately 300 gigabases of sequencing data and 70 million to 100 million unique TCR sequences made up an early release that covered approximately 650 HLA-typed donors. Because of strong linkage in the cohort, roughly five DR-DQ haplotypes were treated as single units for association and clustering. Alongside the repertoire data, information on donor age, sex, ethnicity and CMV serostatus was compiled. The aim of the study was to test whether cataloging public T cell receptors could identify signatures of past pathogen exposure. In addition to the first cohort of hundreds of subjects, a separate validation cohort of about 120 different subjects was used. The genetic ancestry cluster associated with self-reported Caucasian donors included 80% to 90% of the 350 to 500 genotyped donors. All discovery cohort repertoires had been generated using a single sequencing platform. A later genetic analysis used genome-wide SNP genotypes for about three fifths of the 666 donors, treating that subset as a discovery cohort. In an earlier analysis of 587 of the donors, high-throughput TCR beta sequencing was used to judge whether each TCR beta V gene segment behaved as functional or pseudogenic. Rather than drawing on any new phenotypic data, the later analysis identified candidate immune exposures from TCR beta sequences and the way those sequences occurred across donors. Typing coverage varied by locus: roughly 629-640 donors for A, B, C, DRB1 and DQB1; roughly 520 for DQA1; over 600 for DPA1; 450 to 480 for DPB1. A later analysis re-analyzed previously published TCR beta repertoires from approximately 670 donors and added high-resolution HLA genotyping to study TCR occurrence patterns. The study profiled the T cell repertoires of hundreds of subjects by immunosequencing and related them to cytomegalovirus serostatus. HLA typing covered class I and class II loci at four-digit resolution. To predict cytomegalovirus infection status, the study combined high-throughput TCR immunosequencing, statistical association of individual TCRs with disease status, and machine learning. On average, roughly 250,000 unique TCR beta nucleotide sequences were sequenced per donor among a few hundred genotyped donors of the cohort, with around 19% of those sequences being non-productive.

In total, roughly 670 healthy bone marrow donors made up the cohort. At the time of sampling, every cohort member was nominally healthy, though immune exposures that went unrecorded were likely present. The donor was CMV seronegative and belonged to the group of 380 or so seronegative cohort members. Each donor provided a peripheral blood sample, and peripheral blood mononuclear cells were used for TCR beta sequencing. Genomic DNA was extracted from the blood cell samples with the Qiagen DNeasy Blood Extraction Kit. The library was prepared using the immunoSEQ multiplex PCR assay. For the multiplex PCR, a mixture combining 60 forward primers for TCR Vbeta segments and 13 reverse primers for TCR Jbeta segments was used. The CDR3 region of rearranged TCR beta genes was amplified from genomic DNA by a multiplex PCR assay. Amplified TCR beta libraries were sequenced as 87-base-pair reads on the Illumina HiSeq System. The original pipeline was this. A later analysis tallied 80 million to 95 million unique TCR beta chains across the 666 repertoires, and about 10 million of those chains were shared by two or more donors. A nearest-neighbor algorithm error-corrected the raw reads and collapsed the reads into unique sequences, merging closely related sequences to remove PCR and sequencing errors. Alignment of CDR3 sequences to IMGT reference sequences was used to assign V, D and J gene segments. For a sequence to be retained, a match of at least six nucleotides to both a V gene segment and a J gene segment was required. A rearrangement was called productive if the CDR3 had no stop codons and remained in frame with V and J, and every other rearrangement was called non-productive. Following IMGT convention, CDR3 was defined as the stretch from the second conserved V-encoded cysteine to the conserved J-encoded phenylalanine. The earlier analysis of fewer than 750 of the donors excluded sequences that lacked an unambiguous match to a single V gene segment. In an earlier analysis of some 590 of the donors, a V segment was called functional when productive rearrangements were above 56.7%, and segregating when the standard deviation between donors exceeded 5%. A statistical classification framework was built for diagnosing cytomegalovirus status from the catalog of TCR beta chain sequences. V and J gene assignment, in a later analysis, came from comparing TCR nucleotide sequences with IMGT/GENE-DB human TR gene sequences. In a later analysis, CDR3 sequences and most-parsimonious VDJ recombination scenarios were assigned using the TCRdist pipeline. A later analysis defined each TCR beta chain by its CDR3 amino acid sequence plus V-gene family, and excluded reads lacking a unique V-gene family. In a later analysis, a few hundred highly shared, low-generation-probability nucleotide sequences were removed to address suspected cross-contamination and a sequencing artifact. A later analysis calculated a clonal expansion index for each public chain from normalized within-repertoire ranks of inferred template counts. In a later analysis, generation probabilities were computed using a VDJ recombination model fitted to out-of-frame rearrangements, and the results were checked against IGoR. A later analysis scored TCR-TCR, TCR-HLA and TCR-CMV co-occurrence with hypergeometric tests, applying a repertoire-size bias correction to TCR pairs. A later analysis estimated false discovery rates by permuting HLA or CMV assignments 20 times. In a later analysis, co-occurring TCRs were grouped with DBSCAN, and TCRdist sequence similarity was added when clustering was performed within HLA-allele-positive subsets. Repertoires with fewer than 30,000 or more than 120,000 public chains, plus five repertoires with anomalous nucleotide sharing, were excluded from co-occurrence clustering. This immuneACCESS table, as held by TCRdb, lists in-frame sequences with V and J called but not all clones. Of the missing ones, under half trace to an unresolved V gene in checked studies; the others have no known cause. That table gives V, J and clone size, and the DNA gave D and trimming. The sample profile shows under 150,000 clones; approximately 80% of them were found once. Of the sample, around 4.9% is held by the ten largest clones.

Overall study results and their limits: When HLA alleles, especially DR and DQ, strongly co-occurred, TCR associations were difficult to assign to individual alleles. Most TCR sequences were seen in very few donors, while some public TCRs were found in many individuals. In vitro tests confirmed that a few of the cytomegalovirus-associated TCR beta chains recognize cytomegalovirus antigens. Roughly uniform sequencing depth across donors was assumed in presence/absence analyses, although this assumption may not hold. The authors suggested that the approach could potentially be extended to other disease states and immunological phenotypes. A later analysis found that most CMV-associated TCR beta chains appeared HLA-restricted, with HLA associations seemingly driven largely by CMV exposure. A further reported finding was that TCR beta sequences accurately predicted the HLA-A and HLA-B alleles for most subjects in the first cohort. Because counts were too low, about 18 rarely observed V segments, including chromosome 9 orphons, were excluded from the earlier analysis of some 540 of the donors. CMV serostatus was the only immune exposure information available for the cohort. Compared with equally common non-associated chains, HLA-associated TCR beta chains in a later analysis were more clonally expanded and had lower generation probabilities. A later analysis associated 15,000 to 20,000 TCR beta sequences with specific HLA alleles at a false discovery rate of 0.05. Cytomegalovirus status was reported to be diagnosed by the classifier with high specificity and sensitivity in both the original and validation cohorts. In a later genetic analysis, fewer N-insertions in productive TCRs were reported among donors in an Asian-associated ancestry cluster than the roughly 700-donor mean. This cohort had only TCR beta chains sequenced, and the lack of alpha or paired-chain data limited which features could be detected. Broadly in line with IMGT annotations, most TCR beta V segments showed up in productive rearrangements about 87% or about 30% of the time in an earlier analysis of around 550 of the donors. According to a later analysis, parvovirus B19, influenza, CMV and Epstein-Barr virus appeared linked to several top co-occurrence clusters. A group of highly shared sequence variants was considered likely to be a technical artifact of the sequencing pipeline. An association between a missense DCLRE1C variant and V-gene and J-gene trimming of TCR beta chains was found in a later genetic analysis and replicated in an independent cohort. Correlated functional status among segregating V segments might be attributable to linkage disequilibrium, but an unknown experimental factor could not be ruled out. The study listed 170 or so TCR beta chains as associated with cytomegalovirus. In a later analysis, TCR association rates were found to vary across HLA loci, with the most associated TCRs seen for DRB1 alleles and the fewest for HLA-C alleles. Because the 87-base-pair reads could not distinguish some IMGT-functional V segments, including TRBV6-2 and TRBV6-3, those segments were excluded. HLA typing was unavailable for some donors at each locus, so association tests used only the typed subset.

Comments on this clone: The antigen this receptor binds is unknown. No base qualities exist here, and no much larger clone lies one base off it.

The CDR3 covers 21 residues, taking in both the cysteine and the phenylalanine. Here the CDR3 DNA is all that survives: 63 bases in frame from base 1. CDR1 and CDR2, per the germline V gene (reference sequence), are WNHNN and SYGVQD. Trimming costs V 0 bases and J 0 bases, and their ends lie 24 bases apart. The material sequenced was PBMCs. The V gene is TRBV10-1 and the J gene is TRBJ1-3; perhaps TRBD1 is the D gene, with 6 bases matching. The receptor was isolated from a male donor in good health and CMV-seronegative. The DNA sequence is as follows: TGCGCCAGCAGTGAGTCGCTACCGGACAGCGCCTTAGTAAACTCTGGAAACACCATATATTTT. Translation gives CASSESLPDSALVNSGNTIYF.